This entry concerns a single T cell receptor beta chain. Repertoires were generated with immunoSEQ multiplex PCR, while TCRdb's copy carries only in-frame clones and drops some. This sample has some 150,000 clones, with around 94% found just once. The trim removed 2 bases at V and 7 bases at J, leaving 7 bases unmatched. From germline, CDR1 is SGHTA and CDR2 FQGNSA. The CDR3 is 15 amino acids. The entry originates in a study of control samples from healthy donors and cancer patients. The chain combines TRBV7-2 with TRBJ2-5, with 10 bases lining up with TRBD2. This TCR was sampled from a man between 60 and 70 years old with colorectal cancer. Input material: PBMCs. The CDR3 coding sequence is TGTGCCAGCAGCTTAAGATTAGCGGGGGGTGGGACCCAGTACTTC. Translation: CASSLRLAGGGTQYF.